The TCR beta chain under discussion was sequenced for a study of blood T cell repertoires in COVID-19. Original analysis: Reference gene primer amplification in the assay estimated nucleated cell counts. The protocol was immunoSEQ multiplex PCR, while the TCRdb copy is restricted to in-frame clones and leaves out a portion. V, J and clone size are those of that table, while D and trimming were read from the DNA. In the table there are approximately 260,000 clones, more than 70% of which are singletons. Germline V gives CDR1 MNHEY, CDR2 SMNVEV (reference sequence). The junction had 4 bases not matched to a gene; V was cut back by 5 bases and J by 5 bases. This CDR3 spans 13 amino acids.

The clonotype was recovered from a woman aged 40 to 49 with acute COVID-19. Specimen: PBMCs or T cells enriched from blood (not recorded which). The J gene is TRBJ1-2, the V gene TRBV27; 8 bases are shared with TRBD1. CDR3: CASSGWTGYGYTF. Here the CDR3 DNA reads TGTGCCAGCAGTGGCTGGACAGGGTATGGCTACACCTTC.